Following are 30 T cell receptor beta chains from one sample sequenced in a study of T cell responses to AZD1222 COVID-19 vaccine. Assay: immunoSEQ multiplex PCR; the TCRdb copy retains only in-frame clones and omits some. The sample yields roughly 120,000 clones, less than 90% seen once. The material was peripheral blood, obtained on day 0 of AZD1222 vaccination. The source is an adult in good health.

The rearrangement links TRBV9 to TRBJ2-1, with 7 positions matching TRBD1. This CDR3 is built from 13 residues. Trimming took 3 bases from V and 7 from J; bases not matched to a gene: 4. CDR1 and CDR2 from the germline V gene are SGDLS and YYNGEE. The CDR3 nucleotides are TGTGCCAGCAGCGCGACAGGGAAAAATGAGCAGTTCTTC. Translation gives CASSATGKNEQFF. The variable domain in full, with the rest retrieved from reference TRBV9 and TRBJ2-1, is DSGVTQTPKHLITATGQRVTLRCSPRSGDLSVYWYQQSLDQGLQFLIQYYNGEERAKGNILERFSAQQFPDLHSELNLSSLELGDSALYFCASSATGKNEQFFGPGTRLTVL.

The chain carries TRBV7-9 and TRBJ2-2; D is unclear. Germline assignment: CDR1 SEHNR and CDR2 FQNEAQ (reference sequence). Trimming took off 4 bases at V and 8 bases at J, with 5 bases between the two ends. CDR3 length equals 11 residues. CDR3 nucleotides: TGTGCCAGCAGCTCAAGTGGGGAGCTGTTTTTT. This codes for CASSSSGELFF.

The rearrangement uses TRBV12-3 or TRBV12-4 and TRBJ1-3; possible D gene TRBD1, 5 bases. V lost 7 bases and J lost 0, with 7 bases in between. The CDR3 has 13 residues. CDR3 nucleotides: TGTGCCAGCAACGGGGGCTCTGGAAACACCATATATTTT. Encoded protein: CASNGGSGNTIYF.

This chain joins TRBV4-2 and TRBJ2-2, with 7 bases identical to TRBD2. Germline trimming cut 0 bases from V and 5 bases from J; bases unmatched to any gene: 9. The germline gives CDR1 LGHNA, CDR2 YNFKEQ. The CDR3 sequence is 17 residues long. CDR3 residues: CASSQDWAGEVTGELFF. The CDR3 DNA follows: TGTGCCAGCAGCCAAGATTGGGCGGGAGAGGTAACCGGGGAGCTGTTTTTT.

The chain links TRBV3-1 (or the pseudogene TRBV3-2) to TRBJ2-1; TRBD2 agrees at 8 bases. V trimming: 3 bases; J trimming: 8 bases; junction bases outside the gene matches: 9. Germline values: CDR1 LGHDT, CDR2 YNNKEL (reference sequence). The CDR3 is 15 residues long. The CDR3 bases are TGTGCCAGCAGCCAGCTGGCGGGAGGAAACTATGAGCAGTTCTTC. Its translation is CASSQLAGGNYEQFF.

This chain joins TRBV7-8 and TRBJ1-1, with 12 nucleotides matching TRBD1. Losses at the gene ends were 5 bases for V and 1 base for J; bases not matched to a gene: 2. Germline V gives CDR1 SGHVS, CDR2 FQNEAQ. This CDR3 is 15 amino acids long. CDR3 in amino acids: CASSGGQGANTEAFF. CDR3 DNA: TGTGCCAGCAGCGGGGGACAGGGGGCGAACACTGAAGCTTTCTTT.

The chain employs TRBV5-4 and TRBJ2-6; D might be TRBD1 (6 bases). Trimming shortened V by 9 bases and J by 0 bases, and 19 bases separated the two germline ends. The germline V gene encodes CDR1 SGHNT and CDR2 YYREEE (reference sequence). The CDR3 contains 17 residues. The CDR3: CATAGQPSYSGANVLTF. The CDR3 DNA reads as TGTGCCACCGCCGGACAGCCCTCTTACTCTGGGGCCAACGTCCTGACTTTC.

In DNA form, the CDR3 reads TGTGCCAGCAGCGTCGGGGGAGGGCCGCTCACCGGGGAGCTGTTTTTT. Translated: CASSVGGGPLTGELFF. V is TRBV9 and J is TRBJ2-2; 7 positions match TRBD2. Germline lookup yields CDR1 SGDLS and CDR2 YYNGEE. This CDR3 spans 16 amino acids. V lost 2 bases, J lost 4 bases, and 8 bases stayed unmatched.

The chain employs TRBV24-1 and TRBJ2-5; weak D call: TRBD2 (5 bases). The germline gives CDR1 KGHDR, CDR2 SFDVKD. Between the trimmed V and J ends, which lost 4 bases and 4 bases, there was a span of 18 bases. The CDR3 spans 16 residues. The CDR3 loop is CATSDPGPEGAETQYF. CDR3 nucleotide sequence: TGTGCCACCAGTGACCCTGGGCCCGAGGGCGCAGAGACCCAGTACTTC.

The gene calls are TRBV29-1 and TRBJ2-3; TRBD2 matches 16 bases. With 6 bases clipped from V and 0 bases from J, the junction kept 9 bases outside the gene matches. The CDR3 is made up of 18 amino acids. Germline CDR1 and CDR2: SQVTM and ANQGSEA. In DNA form, the CDR3 reads TGCAGCGTAGGGACTAGCGGGGGGGCCCTTATTAGCACAGATACGCAGTATTTT. This translates into CSVGTSGGALISTDTQYF.

The rearrangement joins TRBV20-1 to TRBJ1-6, with D uncertain. V dropped 3 bases and J dropped 7 bases, with 13 bases sitting between them. The CDR3 runs 14 residues. The V gene's germline CDR1 is DFQATT and CDR2 SNEGSKA (reference sequence). CDR3 region: CSASPPGYNSPLHF. CDR3 coding DNA: TGCAGTGCTAGTCCCCCCGGTTACAATTCACCCCTCCACTTT.

This clone occurred a few times. This sequence joins TRBV4-3 and TRBJ2-7; weak D call: TRBD1 (7 bases). The CDR3 sequence is 16 residues long. From germline, CDR1 is LGHNA and CDR2 YSLEER. The ends were cut back, 1 base at V and 5 bases at J, with 18 bases in the middle. This chain's CDR3 is CASSQGRDRPYHEQYF. CDR3 bases: TGCGCCAGCAGCCAAGGGAGGGACAGACCTTACCACGAGCAGTACTTC.

The CDR3 loop is CASSILRDQRETQYF. The CDR3 DNA reads as TGTGCCAGTAGTATCCTCCGGGACCAGAGGGAGACCCAGTACTTC. This sequence joins TRBV19 and TRBJ2-5; D possibly matches TRBD1 or TRBD2 (5 bases each). The germline V gene has CDR1 LNHDA and CDR2 SQIVND (reference sequence). CDR3 length: 15 residues. V lost 3 bases and J lost 5, with 16 bases in between.

The V gene is TRBV28, the J gene TRBJ2-2; D might be TRBD1 or TRBD2, each matching 5 bases. CDR1 and CDR2 (germline): MDHEN, SYDVKM. V was pared by 7 bases and J by 7 bases, with 16 bases between. This CDR3 comprises 14 residues. As DNA, the CDR3 is TGTGCCAGCAACCTACCGAGGGGATACGGGGAGCTGTTTTTT. Its translation: CASNLPRGYGELFF.

The chain has TRBV7-9 and TRBJ1-5; D gene unclear. The germline V and J ends were trimmed by 1 base and 1 base, with 8 bases remaining between them. This CDR3 contains 15 residues. Germline CDR1 reads SEHNR; CDR2 reads FQNEAQ (reference sequence). This CDR3 is CASSLDGISNQPQHF. The DNA for the CDR3 is TGTGCCAGCAGCTTAGACGGGATCAGCAATCAGCCCCAGCATTTT.

This chain connects TRBV10-3 to TRBJ2-6; TRBD2 might be the D (6 bases). V lost 11 bases, J lost 0 bases, and 23 bases lay in between. This CDR3 is 18 amino acids long. The germline gives CDR1 ENHRY, CDR2 SYGVKD. DNA for the CDR3: TGTGCCTCCCAGGCGCTAGCGTCGGGGTCCTCTGGGGCCAACGTCCTGACTTTC. It is translated as CASQALASGSSGANVLTF.

This chain connects TRBV27 to TRBJ2-1, with D perhaps matching TRBD2 (6 bases). CDR1 and CDR2 (germline): MNHEY, SMNVEV (reference sequence). The CDR3 covers 14 residues. V gave up 5 bases and J gave up 7 bases, with 15 bases separating them. The CDR3 DNA follows: TGTGCCAGCAGTACCCGAGCAAGCGGGAATGAGCAGTTCTTC. This gives the protein CASSTRASGNEQFF.

The chain joins TRBV24-1 to TRBJ2-5, with 12 bases that match TRBD2. The germline CDR1 and CDR2 sequences are KGHDR and SFDVKD. V shed 1 base and J 5 bases; nucleotides not matched to a gene: 1. CDR3 length equals 15 residues. This CDR3 is CATSDFLAGGETQYF. In nucleotides, the CDR3 is TGTGCCACCAGTGATTTCCTAGCGGGGGGGGAGACCCAGTACTTC.

The rearrangement uses TRBV2 and TRBJ1-1; D not certain. This CDR3 is built from 11 residues. The V and J ends lost 9 bases and 4 bases respectively, with 9 bases between them. Germline values: CDR1 SNHLY, CDR2 FYNNEI. The CDR3 coding sequence is TGTGCCAGAGGAAGATTCACTGAAGCTTTCTTT. This encodes CARGRFTEAFF.

CDR3 sequence (DNA): TGTGCCAGCAGTAGGGAGGTACCTGGAAACACCATATATTTT. Its protein is CASSREVPGNTIYF. This sequence joins TRBV2 and TRBJ1-3; no clear D gene. V shed 5 bases and J shed 2 bases, with 10 bases lying between them. The CDR3 extends over 14 amino acids. Germline CDR1 SNHLY, CDR2 FYNNEI.

This sequence joins TRBV24-1 and TRBJ1-2; 9 bases are a match to TRBD1. The CDR3 runs to 16 residues. After removal of 4 bases from V and 5 bases from J, the junction contained 10 bases not matched to a gene. CDR1 and CDR2 (germline): KGHDR, SFDVKD. CDR3 sequence (DNA): TGTGCCACCAGTGACCAAGGGACAGGGTCTTATTATGGCTACACCTTC. Translating it yields CATSDQGTGSYYGYTF.

The rearrangement joins TRBV18 to TRBJ1-1; no firm D call. V dropped 3 bases and J dropped 5 bases, with 13 bases sitting between them. The CDR3 has 14 residues. In germline, CDR1 is KGHSH, CDR2 LQKENI. The CDR3 DNA follows: TGTGCCAGCTCACCTGGCCGCACGGGAACTGAAGCTTTCTTT. This translates into CASSPGRTGTEAFF.

In nucleotides, the CDR3 is TGTGCCAGCCGGACTAGCGGGATAGGGGAGCTGTTTTTT. Amino acid sequence: CASRTSGIGELFF. This rearrangement joins TRBV6-5 to TRBJ2-2, with 12 bases identical to TRBD2. The V segment lost 8 bases and the J segment 8 bases; nucleotides outside the gene matches: 3. Per the germline V gene, CDR1 is MNHEY and CDR2 is SVGAGI. The CDR3 is 13 residues long.

This chain connects TRBV19 to TRBJ1-3; possibly TRBD1 for D (6 bases). Germline V gives CDR1 LNHDA, CDR2 SQIVND (reference sequence). The CDR3 has 19 residues. Trimming cost V 7 bases and J 0 bases, with 25 bases left between them. The chain's CDR3 is CASTLQTGMLSFSGNTIYF. The CDR3 region has the DNA TGTGCCAGTACCCTGCAGACAGGAATGCTCTCCTTCTCTGGAAACACCATATATTTT.

V and J are TRBV7-2 and TRBJ1-2, with unresolved D. There are 17 residues in the CDR3. Germline V gives CDR1 SGHTA, CDR2 FQGNSA. V dropped 5 bases and J dropped 0 bases, with 19 bases sitting between them. For the CDR3, the DNA is TGTGCCAGCAGCCATACTCAGGAGGGCCCCGCTAACTATGGCTACACCTTC. It is translated as CASSHTQEGPANYGYTF.

The CDR3 coding sequence is TGTGCCAGCAAAAGACCCCGGCGGAATGAGCAGTTCTTC. Translating it yields CASKRPRRNEQFF. The rearrangement links TRBV21-1 to TRBJ2-1; the tabulated D call, TRBD2, remains unverified against the DNA. TRBV21-1 is a listed pseudogene. The CDR3 extends over 13 amino acids.

The chain is built from TRBV7-9 and TRBJ1-1; 12 nucleotides agree with TRBD1. CDR1 and CDR2 from the germline V gene are SEHNR and FQNEAQ (reference sequence). Trimming removed 3 bases from V and 1 base from J; junction bases left unmatched: 6. The CDR3 spans 17 residues. Here the CDR3 reads CASSFPGQGAGNTEAFF. As DNA, the CDR3 is TGTGCCAGCAGCTTCCCGGGACAGGGGGCTGGGAACACTGAAGCTTTCTTT.

The genes are TRBV5-4 and TRBJ1-3, with D perhaps matching TRBD1 (6 bases). Looked up from germline, CDR1 is SGHNT and CDR2 is YYREEE (reference sequence). Trimming took 1 base from V and 7 from J, leaving 9 bases between them. The CDR3 is made up of 13 amino acids. Written as DNA, the CDR3 is TGTGCCAGCAGCTTGTCGGGGGGCAACACCATATATTTT. This gives the protein CASSLSGGNTIYF.

The chain carries TRBV4-3 and TRBJ2-1; D possibly corresponds to TRBD2 (6 bases). This CDR3 region has 14 residues. Germline V CDR1 and CDR2: LGHNA, YSLEER. Trimming removed 0 bases from V and 4 bases from J, with 7 bases in between. CDR3 sequence: CASSQDRGYNEQFF. The CDR3 DNA reads as TGCGCCAGCAGCCAAGATCGGGGGTACAATGAGCAGTTCTTC.

The CDR3 region is CASSYSGTTNSPLHF. The CDR3 bases are TGTGCCAGCAGTTACTCCGGGACCACCAATTCACCCCTCCACTTT. The chain links TRBV6-5 to TRBJ1-6; possible D gene TRBD1, 5 bases. V was cut by 0 bases and J by 7 bases, with 10 bases left in between. Germline V gene sequence: CDR1 MNHEY, CDR2 SVGAGI. The CDR3 spans 15 residues.